Each of the 24 T cell receptor beta chains below was sequenced from the same sample in a study of T-cell reconstitution after alpha-beta-depleted transplantation in children. The TCRbeta library incorporated unique molecular identifiers. TCRdb passed the PCR reads through MiXCR, listing each CDR3 protein once. The sample consists of some 490,000 distinct CDR3 sequences, approximately 12% of them appearing once. The material sequenced was PBMCs from the stem cell graft donor, taken from the stem cell graft. The receptors here all came from a human donor who donated a stem cell graft to a child with combined immunodeficiency.

Only a few counts were recorded for this clonotype. This chain links TRBV12-3 or TRBV12-4 with TRBJ2-3; D is unclear. The CDR3 loop spans 14 amino acids. Trimming cost V 6 bases and J 2 bases, with 12 bases left between them. In DNA, the CDR3 is TGTGCCAGCAGAAAGATTAGCCTCACAGATACGCAGTATTTT. Translated, it gives CASRKISLTDTQYF.

The rearrangement uses TRBV6-1 and TRBJ2-3; D not resolved. The CDR3 has 15 amino acids. Germline V gene data show CDR1 as MNHNS and CDR2 as SASEGT. The V end lost 6 bases, the J end lost 0 bases, and 13 bases lay between the germline ends. CDR3 sequence (DNA): TGTGCCAGCAGGGATCCGCAGGCTAGCACAGATACGCAGTATTTT. Its protein is CASRDPQASTDTQYF.

The rearrangement joins TRBV6-1 to TRBJ2-7; D call uncertain. The CDR3 is 14 residues long. Germline V CDR1 and CDR2: MNHNS, SASEGT. Trimming removed 2 bases from V and 3 bases from J, with 11 bases in between. This chain's CDR3 is CASSESLQLYEQYF. The CDR3 DNA reads as TGTGCCAGCAGTGAAAGTTTACAGCTCTACGAGCAGTACTTC.

The chain joins TRBV28 to TRBJ2-2, with D unclear. Germline assignment: CDR1 MDHEN and CDR2 SYDVKM. The CDR3 has 14 residues. V lost 10 bases and J lost 7, with 19 bases in between. The CDR3 protein is CAMGPGLLGGELFF. The CDR3 coding sequence is TGTGCCATGGGCCCCGGGCTCCTCGGCGGGGAGCTGTTTTTT.

This clonotype was counted ten times or more. This chain uses TRBV28 with TRBJ2-2; D unclear. Trimming shortened V by 6 bases and J by 7 bases, and 12 bases separated the two germline ends. Germline assignment: CDR1 MDHEN and CDR2 SYDVKM. The CDR3 is 13 amino acids. For the CDR3, the DNA is TGTGCCAGCAGCCTAAGTCTCGTCGGGGAGCTGTTTTTT. This codes for CASSLSLVGELFF.

This clonotype was recorded at least ten times. The V call is TRBV29-1, the J call TRBJ2-5, with D uncertain. Germline V lookup: CDR1 SQVTM, CDR2 ANQGSEA. The CDR3 sequence is 11 residues long. V lost 4 bases, J lost 2 bases, and 5 bases lay in between. CDR3 protein: CSVGVQETQYF. The DNA for the CDR3 is TGCAGCGTTGGAGTTCAAGAGACCCAGTACTTC.

This clonotype was observed a handful of times. This chain joins TRBV20-1 and TRBJ2-2; no clear D gene. Germline V gives CDR1 DFQATT, CDR2 SNEGSKA (reference sequence). V shed 0 bases and J shed 5 bases, with 16 bases lying between them. This CDR3 region has 16 residues. The CDR3 spells CSARDAARWGTGELFF. For the CDR3, the DNA is TGCAGTGCTAGAGATGCGGCTAGGTGGGGAACCGGGGAGCTGTTTTTT.

The sample holds a few counts of this clonotype. The chain carries TRBV18 and TRBJ2-5, with D unclear. The CDR3 runs 13 residues. CDR1 and CDR2 (germline): KGHSH, LQKENI. The ends were cut back, 0 bases at V and 2 bases at J, with 4 bases in the middle. CDR3 in DNA: TGTGCCAGCTCACCACCTAATCAAGAGACCCAGTACTTC. Translation: CASSPPNQETQYF.

The chain links TRBV7-2 to TRBJ2-2; possible D gene TRBD1, 6 bases. Trimming took 2 bases from V and 1 from J, leaving 14 bases between them. The germline V gene encodes CDR1 SGHTA and CDR2 FQGNSA. This CDR3 is 17 amino acids long. CDR3 nucleotides: TGTGCCAGCAGCTTAATCCCAATAGGGGGGAACACCGGGGAGCTGTTTTTT. It yields the protein CASSLIPIGGNTGELFF.

There are many counts of this clonotype. V is TRBV12-3 or TRBV12-4 and J is TRBJ1-2, with D possibly TRBD1 on 5 matching bases. This CDR3 region has 14 residues. V was shortened by 3 bases and J by 8 bases, with 16 bases between the two germline ends. The CDR3 loop is CASSLGPRLGGYTF. The CDR3 DNA follows: TGTGCCAGCAGTTTGGGACCGCGCCTGGGGGGCTACACCTTC.

This clonotype was seen a few times. The gene calls are TRBV11-2 and TRBJ2-3; tentative D call: TRBD2 (5 bases). V was trimmed by 0 bases and J by 6 bases, leaving 16 bases between them. Germline CDR1 SGHAT, CDR2 FQNNGV. This CDR3 has 16 amino acids. For the CDR3, the DNA is TGTGCCAGCAGCTTAGATGTCCAGCGGCTAGGGGATACGCAGTATTTT. It codes for CASSLDVQRLGDTQYF.

V gene TRBV7-8 combines with J gene TRBJ2-5, with TRBD2 matching 8 bases. The V gene's germline CDR1 is SGHVS and CDR2 FQNEAQ. This CDR3 has 14 amino acids. Trimming took 10 bases from V and 0 from J; bases not matched to a gene: 7. The DNA for the CDR3 is TGTGCCATTGGGCCGGGGGGGTACCAAGAGACCCAGTACTTC. It specifies CAIGPGGYQETQYF.

V is TRBV11-2 and J is TRBJ2-1, with 9 bases that match TRBD2. This CDR3 spans 15 amino acids. The junction had 10 bases not matched to a gene; V was cut back by 5 bases and J by 8 bases. Germline lookup yields CDR1 SGHAT and CDR2 FQNNGV. The CDR3 coding sequence is TGTGCCAGCAGCGAAGAGGCGGGGGGGCCCTATGAGCAGTTCTTC. Its protein is CASSEEAGGPYEQFF.

This clonotype was found many times. As DNA, the CDR3 is TGTGCCAGCAGCTTATGGGTTCAGTACGAGCAGTACTTC. Protein: CASSLWVQYEQYF. The chain has TRBV7-8 and TRBJ2-7; D is undetermined. Germline CDR1 reads SGHVS; CDR2 reads FQNEAQ. Trimming pared 2 bases from V and 4 bases from J, leaving 9 bases between. CDR3 length: 13 amino acids.

This clonotype was seen ten or more times. The J gene is TRBJ2-3, the V gene TRBV4-1; the match to TRBD2 covers 8 bases. Per the germline V gene, CDR1 is MGHRA and CDR2 is YSYEKL. The length of the CDR3 is 18 residues. V gave up 1 base and J gave up 0 bases; unmatched junction bases: 9. The CDR3 protein is CASSQALLAGTSTDTQYF. The CDR3 bases are TGCGCCAGCAGCCAAGCCCTCTTAGCGGGAACTAGCACAGATACGCAGTATTTT.

The genes are TRBV6-2 or TRBV6-3 and TRBJ1-5; D possibly corresponds to TRBD1 (5 bases). CDR3 length: 15 residues. The V and J ends lost 8 bases and 0 bases respectively, with 14 bases between them. Per germline, CDR1 MNHEY and CDR2 SVGEGT. Here the CDR3 DNA reads TGTGCCAGCGGCCAAGGGACGTTTAGCAATCAGCCCCAGCATTTT. Translated: CASGQGTFSNQPQHF.

This clonotype rates as medium-sized (0.01 to 0.1%). V is TRBV15 and J is TRBJ2-7, with a tentative D call TRBD1 (7 bases). Trimming stripped 0 bases from V and 2 bases from J, with 11 bases between. The CDR3 contains 15 residues. CDR1 LNHNV and CDR2 YYDKDF come from the germline V gene (reference sequence). CDR3 nucleotides: TGTGCCACCAGCAGAGATCAGGGGGGACCCTACGAGCAGTACTTC. This codes for CATSRDQGGPYEQYF.

This clonotype was seen many times. V gene TRBV29-1 combines with J gene TRBJ2-3; a possible D gene is TRBD2 (6 bases). The CDR3 is 13 amino acids. Germline CDR1 and CDR2: SQVTM and ANQGSEA. Trimming cost V 5 bases and J 4 bases, with 13 bases left between them. CDR3 residues: CSVFVGGADTQYF. The DNA for the CDR3 is TGCAGCGTTTTTGTGGGGGGAGCAGATACGCAGTATTTT.

This clonotype was counted only a few times. The chain uses TRBV20-1 and TRBJ1-2; weak D call: TRBD1 (6 bases). Trimming stripped 5 bases from V and 3 bases from J, with 13 bases between. The CDR3 is 13 amino acids. CDR1 is DFQATT and CDR2 is SNEGSKA in the germline V gene (reference sequence). CDR3 protein: CSAPQGRYYGYTF. The DNA for the CDR3 is TGCAGTGCTCCCCAGGGGAGGTACTATGGCTACACCTTC.

The V gene is TRBV7-3, the J gene TRBJ2-3; 10 positions agree with TRBD2. Germline V gene data show CDR1 as SGHTA and CDR2 as FQGTGA. V dropped 4 bases and J dropped 3; count of bases not matched to a gene: 4. The CDR3 has 15 residues. CDR3 sequence (DNA): TGTGCCAGCAGCTACCTAGCGGGAGAGACAGATACGCAGTATTTT. It specifies CASSYLAGETDTQYF.

The V and J genes are TRBV4-3 and TRBJ2-7, with a tentative D call TRBD1 (6 bases). The germline V and J ends were trimmed by 0 bases and 2 bases, with 8 bases remaining between them. The germline gives CDR1 LGHNA, CDR2 YSLEER. The CDR3 is 14 amino acids. The CDR3 here is CASSQDRQAYEQYF. As DNA, the CDR3 is TGCGCCAGCAGCCAAGATCGACAGGCCTACGAGCAGTACTTC.

The table lists this clonotype with a few counts. The chain joins TRBV5-1 to TRBJ2-7; 9 bases are a match to TRBD2. CDR1 SGHRS and CDR2 YFSETQ come from the germline V gene. V was clipped by 2 bases and J by 0 bases; unmatched bases: 6. The CDR3 sequence is 16 residues long. The CDR3 sequence is CASSFILAGSSYEQYF. Written as DNA, the CDR3 is TGCGCCAGCAGCTTCATCCTAGCGGGAAGCTCCTACGAGCAGTACTTC.

This clonotype was counted a few times. CDR3 bases: TGTGCCGCCACTAGCACCTACGAGCAGTACTTC. Translation gives CAATSTYEQYF. The chain uses TRBV2 and TRBJ2-7; the D gene is possibly TRBD2 (6 bases). This CDR3 is built from 11 residues. Germline CDR1 and CDR2: SNHLY and FYNNEI. V was cut by 11 bases and J by 2 bases, with 10 bases left in between.

The chain uses TRBV12-3 or TRBV12-4 and TRBJ2-2; D not resolved. The CDR3 loop spans 16 amino acids. Trimming took 5 bases from V and 1 from J, leaving 14 bases between them. CDR3 region: CASSLNPAGNTGELFF. Here the CDR3 DNA reads TGTGCCAGCAGTCTAAACCCGGCAGGGAACACCGGGGAGCTGTTTTTT.